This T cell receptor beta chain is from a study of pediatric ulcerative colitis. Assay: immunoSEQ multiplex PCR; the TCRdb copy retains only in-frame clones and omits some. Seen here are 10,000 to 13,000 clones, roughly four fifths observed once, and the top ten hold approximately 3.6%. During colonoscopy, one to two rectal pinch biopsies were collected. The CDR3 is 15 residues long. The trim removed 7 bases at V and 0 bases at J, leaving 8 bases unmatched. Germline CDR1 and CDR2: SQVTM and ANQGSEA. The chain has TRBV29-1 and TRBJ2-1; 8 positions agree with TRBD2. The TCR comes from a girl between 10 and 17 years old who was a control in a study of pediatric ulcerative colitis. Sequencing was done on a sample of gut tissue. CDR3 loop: CSAKSGGDSYNEQFF. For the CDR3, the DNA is TGCAGCGCTAAAAGCGGGGGAGACTCCTACAATGAGCAGTTCTTC.